The rows below give T cell receptor beta chains drawn from one sample of a study of shared clonotypes between healthy human individuals. Profiled with immunoSEQ multiplex PCR; TCRdb holds only in-frame clones, not every one. The sample includes 2 million to 2.5 million clones, about nine tenths of them seen just once. The sequencing input was naive CD4+ T cells from PBMCs. Receptors were obtained from a man aged 18 to 29 in good health. Some clones in this sample may be carry-over from other donors' samples. Each CDR3 is given with its conserved first and last residue. Each record gives: CDR3 DNA, CDR3 protein, clone size, J gene, V gene, D gene. D genes are given only for firm matches. The size of a clone is reported for some rows only, either as once, few or many, or as a class for expanded clones.

CDR3nt: TGTGCCACCAGCAGAGGAGGGCCGGAATACAATGAGCAGTTCTTC
CDR3aa: CATSRGGPEYNEQFF
abundance: -
j_gene: TRBJ2-1
v_gene: TRBV15
d_gene: -

CDR3nt: TGCGCCAGCAGCCAAGTCCTACTAGGTCAAGAGACCCAGTACTTC
CDR3aa: CASSQVLLGQETQYF
abundance: -
j_gene: TRBJ2-5
v_gene: TRBV4-1
d_gene: -

CDR3nt: TGTGCCAGCAGTTTGGGCCCCGTCGCGTGGAGAGAGCAGTACTTC
CDR3aa: CASSLGPVAWREQYF
abundance: -
j_gene: TRBJ2-7
v_gene: TRBV28
d_gene: -

CDR3nt: TGCGCCAGCAGCTTAACGGGGGTTGGTGAGCAGTTCTTC
CDR3aa: CASSLTGVGEQFF
abundance: -
j_gene: TRBJ2-1
v_gene: TRBV5-1
d_gene: -

CDR3nt: TGTGCCCACATCAGGGGCGACAATGAGCAGTTCTTC
CDR3aa: CAHIRGDNEQFF
abundance: -
j_gene: TRBJ2-1
v_gene: TRBV11-1
d_gene: -

CDR3nt: TGTGCCACCAGCAGAGATAGTAACAGCGGTCAGCCCCAGCATTTT
CDR3aa: CATSRDSNSGQPQHF
abundance: -
j_gene: TRBJ1-5
v_gene: TRBV15
d_gene: -

CDR3nt: TGTGCCAGTAGTCCGTCTTGGGCTGATACGCAGTATTTT
CDR3aa: CASSPSWADTQYF
abundance: -
j_gene: TRBJ2-3
v_gene: TRBV19
d_gene: -

CDR3nt: TGTGCCAGCAGAGGGACAGCCGAAGCTTTCTTT
CDR3aa: CASRGTAEAFF
abundance: once
j_gene: TRBJ1-1
v_gene: TRBV25-1
d_gene: TRBD1

CDR3nt: TGTGCCAGCAGTCATGACAGGGGGAGGAATGAGCAGTTCTTC
CDR3aa: CASSHDRGRNEQFF
abundance: -
j_gene: TRBJ2-1
v_gene: TRBV6-1
d_gene: TRBD1

CDR3nt: TGTGCCAGCAGCTTAGAAGGATACTCCTACGAGCAGTACTTC
CDR3aa: CASSLEGYSYEQYF
abundance: once
j_gene: TRBJ2-7
v_gene: TRBV11-3
d_gene: -

CDR3nt: TGTGCCAGTAGTACGCAGACGTCGGGGGTTCAGCCCCAGCATTTT
CDR3aa: CASSTQTSGVQPQHF
abundance: -
j_gene: TRBJ1-5
v_gene: TRBV19
d_gene: -

CDR3nt: TGCGCCAGCAGCCAAGTAGGAGGGCGCGAGGCTTTCTTT
CDR3aa: CASSQVGGREAFF
abundance: -
j_gene: TRBJ1-1
v_gene: TRBV4-3
d_gene: -

CDR3nt: TGTGCCAGCAGCGTAGACGGAAGCACAGATACGCAGTATTTT
CDR3aa: CASSVDGSTDTQYF
abundance: -
j_gene: TRBJ2-3
v_gene: TRBV9
d_gene: -